The 13 T cell receptor beta chains in this list originate from one sample, sequenced in a study of patients and donors after allogeneic stem cell transplantation. Each CDR3 protein is one row after TCRdb ran MiXCR on the RT-PCR reads. The sample shows 200,000 to 250,000 distinct CDR3 sequences, around 41% of them seen only once. Sequencing was done on a sample of blood, either unsorted or a sorted T cell fraction (not recorded which). Receptors originate from a human donor who was either an allogeneic HSCT recipient or a stem cell or donor lymphocyte infusion donor (not recorded which). It is not recorded whose cells these are; they may come from a transplant donor.

This chain uses TRBV5-1 with TRBJ1-4, with D perhaps TRBD1 (5 bases). Trimming shortened V by 3 bases and J by 8 bases, and 11 bases separated the two germline ends. The CDR3 loop spans 13 amino acids. Germline lookup yields CDR1 SGHRS and CDR2 YFSETQ. The DNA of the CDR3 is TGCGCCAGCAGCTCAGCTTGGGGCGAAAAACTGTTTTTT. It yields the protein CASSSAWGEKLFF.

This clonotype was observed a handful of times. J is TRBJ2-5 and V is TRBV7-9; the D gene is possibly TRBD1 (6 bases). Trimming cost V 4 bases and J 5 bases, with 11 bases left between them. The CDR3 is 13 amino acids. Per the germline V gene, CDR1 is SEHNR and CDR2 is FQNEAQ (reference sequence). For the CDR3, the DNA is TGTGCCAGCAGCTCACAGGGACGGGAGACCCAGTACTTC. This codes for CASSSQGRETQYF.

This clonotype has just a few counts. The chain uses TRBV6-1 and TRBJ1-5; 7 bases line up with TRBD1. The CDR3 extends over 13 amino acids. Germline CDR1 and CDR2: MNHNS and SASEGT. The V and J ends lost 8 bases and 9 bases, in that order; junction bases with no gene match: 10. In DNA form, the CDR3 reads TGTGCCAGCTCCGACAGGGCTCGGGGGCCCCAGCATTTT. It translates to CASSDRARGPQHF.

The rearrangement links TRBV28 to TRBJ2-2; 7 nucleotides align to TRBD1. The CDR3 contains 16 residues. Germline lookup yields CDR1 MDHEN and CDR2 SYDVKM. With V trimmed by 3 bases and J by 4 bases, 8 bases remained unmatched. The CDR3 protein is CASSLTGKVITGELFF. CDR3 in DNA: TGTGCCAGCAGTTTGACAGGGAAAGTTATCACCGGGGAGCTGTTTTTT.

The V call is TRBV28, the J call TRBJ2-7; D gene unclear. V shed 3 bases and J shed 4 bases, with 16 bases lying between them. The germline CDR1 and CDR2 sequences are MDHEN and SYDVKM. The CDR3 runs to 15 residues. In DNA form, the CDR3 reads TGTGCCAGCAGTTTGGCCAGGCAGTGGGGATACGAGCAGTACTTC. Encoded protein: CASSLARQWGYEQYF.

This clonotype was observed a few times. V usage is TRBV5-1 and J usage is TRBJ2-5; D is ambiguous. The CDR3 extends over 12 amino acids. V was clipped by 1 base and J by 5 bases, with 6 bases between them. CDR1 is SGHRS, CDR2 YFSETQ, per germline. In nucleotides, the CDR3 is TGCGCCAGCAGCTTGACGTTGGAGACCCAGTACTTC. It codes for CASSLTLETQYF. Full variable domain (remainder filled in from reference TRBV5-1 and TRBJ2-5): KAGVTQTPRYLIKTRGQQVTLSCSPISGHRSVSWYQQTPGQGLQFLFEYFSETQRNKGNFPGRFSGRQFSNSRSEMNVSTLELGDSALYLCASSLTLETQYFGPGTRLLVL.

J is TRBJ1-1 and V is TRBV7-8; TRBD1 is a possible D gene (6 bases). Germline V gene sequence: CDR1 SGHVS, CDR2 FQNEAQ. The CDR3 has 18 amino acids. V gave up 0 bases and J gave up 0 bases, with 17 bases separating them. The CDR3 sequence: CASSLALGGRLMNTEAFF. The CDR3 region has the DNA TGTGCCAGCAGCTTAGCGCTGGGGGGGCGTCTCATGAACACTGAAGCTTTCTTT.

Only a few counts were recorded for this clonotype. The genes are TRBV4-2 and TRBJ1-2; D not certain. V lost 0 bases, J lost 0 bases, and 11 bases lay in between. Germline V gene data show CDR1 as LGHNA and CDR2 as YNFKEQ. This CDR3 comprises 16 residues. CDR3 in DNA: TGTGCCAGCAGCCAAGATCACGCAGCCACTAACTATGGCTACACCTTC. This encodes CASSQDHAATNYGYTF.

J is TRBJ2-5 and V is TRBV5-1; D perhaps matches TRBD1 (6 bases). CDR1 SGHRS and CDR2 YFSETQ come from the germline V gene. The CDR3 has 15 residues. V lost 4 bases and J 5 bases, leaving 18 bases between the germline ends. The CDR3 DNA sequence: TGCGCCAGCAGCACCCTCCAGGGGATCAGGGAGACCCAGTACTTC. This codes for CASSTLQGIRETQYF.

This clonotype has more than one count but fewer than ten. The CDR3 here is CASSLDRAYTIYF. Written as DNA, the CDR3 is TGTGCCAGCAGCTTAGACAGGGCATACACCATATATTTT. The V gene is TRBV7-2, the J gene TRBJ1-3; perhaps TRBD1 as D (6 bases). Looked up from germline, CDR1 is SGHTA and CDR2 is FQGNSA. The CDR3 covers 13 residues. V was clipped by 1 base and J by 8 bases, with 9 bases between them.

The CDR3 DNA reads as TGCAGTGCCTTTGACTTAGTTATACAGAAAATCATGAACACTGAAGCTTTCTTT. It codes for CSAFDLVIQKIMNTEAFF. This chain connects TRBV20-1 to TRBJ1-1; D not resolved. In germline, CDR1 is DFQATT, CDR2 SNEGSKA (reference sequence). This CDR3 is 18 amino acids long. V was clipped by 6 bases and J by 0 bases, with 26 bases between them.

This clonotype was recorded a few times. The chain has TRBV12-3 or TRBV12-4 and TRBJ2-7, with a weak D call TRBD1 (5 bases). The CDR3 contains 14 residues. V shed 6 bases and J shed 1 base, with 13 bases lying between them. The CDR3 sequence is CASSFSGLSYEQYF. In DNA form, the CDR3 reads TGTGCCAGCAGCTTTTCAGGGCTTTCCTACGAGCAGTACTTC.

The chain combines TRBV7-3 with TRBJ2-1, with a tentative D call TRBD2 (5 bases). With 4 bases removed from V and 7 bases from J, the gap between germline ends came to 11 bases. This CDR3 has 13 amino acids. CDR1 and CDR2 from the germline V gene are SGHTA and FQGTGA. CDR3 DNA: TGTGCCAGCAGCTCCAGGACTGAGAATGAGCAGTTCTTC. Translated, it gives CASSSRTENEQFF. Full variable domain (missing parts from reference TRBV7-3 and TRBJ2-1): GAGVSQTPSNKVTEKGKYVELRCDPISGHTALYWYRQSLGQGPEFLIYFQGTGAADDSGLPNDRFFAVRPEGSVSTLKIQRTERGDSAVYLCASSSRTENEQFFGPGTRLTVL.